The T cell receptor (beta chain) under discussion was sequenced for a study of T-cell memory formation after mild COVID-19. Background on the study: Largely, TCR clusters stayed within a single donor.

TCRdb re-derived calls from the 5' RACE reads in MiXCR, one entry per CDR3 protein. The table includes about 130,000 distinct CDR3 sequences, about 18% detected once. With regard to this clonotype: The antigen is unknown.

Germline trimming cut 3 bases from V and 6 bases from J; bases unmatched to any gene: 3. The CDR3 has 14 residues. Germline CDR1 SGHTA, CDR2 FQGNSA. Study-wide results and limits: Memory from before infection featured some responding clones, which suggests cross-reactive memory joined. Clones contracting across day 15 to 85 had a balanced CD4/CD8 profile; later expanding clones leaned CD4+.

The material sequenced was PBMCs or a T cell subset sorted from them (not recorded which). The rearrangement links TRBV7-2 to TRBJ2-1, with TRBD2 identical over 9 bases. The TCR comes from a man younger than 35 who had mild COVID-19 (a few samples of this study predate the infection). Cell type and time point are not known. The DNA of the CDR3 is TGTGCCAGCAGCTTCAGCGGGGGGTTCAATGAGCAGTTCTTC. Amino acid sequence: CASSFSGGFNEQFF.